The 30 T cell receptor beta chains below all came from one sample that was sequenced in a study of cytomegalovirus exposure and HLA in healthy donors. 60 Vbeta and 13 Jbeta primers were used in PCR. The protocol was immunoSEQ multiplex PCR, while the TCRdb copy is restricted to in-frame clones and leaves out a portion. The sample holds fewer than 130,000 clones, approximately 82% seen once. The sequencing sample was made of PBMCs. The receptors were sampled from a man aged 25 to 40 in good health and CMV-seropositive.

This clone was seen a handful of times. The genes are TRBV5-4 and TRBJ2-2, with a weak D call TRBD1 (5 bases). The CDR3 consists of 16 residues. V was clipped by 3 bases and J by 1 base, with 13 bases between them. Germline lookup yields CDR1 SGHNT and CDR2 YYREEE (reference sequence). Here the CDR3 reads CASSSLITGNTGELFF. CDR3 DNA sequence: TGTGCCAGCAGCTCGTTGATTACAGGGAACACCGGGGAGCTGTTTTTT.

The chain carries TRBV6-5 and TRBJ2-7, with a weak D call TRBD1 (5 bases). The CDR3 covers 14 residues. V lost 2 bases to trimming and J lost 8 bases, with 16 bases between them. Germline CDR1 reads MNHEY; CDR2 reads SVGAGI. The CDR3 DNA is TGTGCCAGCAGTTACGGATCGCAGGGCGAAAAGCAGTACTTC. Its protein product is CASSYGSQGEKQYF.

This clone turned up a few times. The CDR3 spells CASSFGEWRGEQFF. CDR3 DNA: TGTGCCAGCAGCTTCGGCGAATGGCGGGGGGAACAGTTCTTC. The V gene is TRBV5-6, the J gene TRBJ2-1, with 8 bases identical to TRBD2. CDR1 SGHDT and CDR2 YYEEEE come from the germline V gene. The CDR3 extends over 14 amino acids. With 2 bases clipped from V and 13 bases from J, the junction kept 11 bases outside the gene matches.

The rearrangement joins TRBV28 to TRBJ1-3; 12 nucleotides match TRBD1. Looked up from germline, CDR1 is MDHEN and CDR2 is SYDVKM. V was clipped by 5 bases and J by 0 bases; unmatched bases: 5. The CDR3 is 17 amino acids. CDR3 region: CASSTSGQGASGNTIYF. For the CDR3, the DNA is TGTGCCAGCAGTACCTCGGGACAGGGGGCCTCTGGAAACACCATATATTTT.

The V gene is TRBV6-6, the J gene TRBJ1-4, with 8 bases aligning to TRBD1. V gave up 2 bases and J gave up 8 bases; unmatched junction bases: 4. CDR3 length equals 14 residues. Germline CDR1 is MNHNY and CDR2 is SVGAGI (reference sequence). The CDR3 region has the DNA TGTGCCAGCAGTTACAGGGCAGGGGGCGAAAAACTGTTTTTT. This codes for CASSYRAGGEKLFF.

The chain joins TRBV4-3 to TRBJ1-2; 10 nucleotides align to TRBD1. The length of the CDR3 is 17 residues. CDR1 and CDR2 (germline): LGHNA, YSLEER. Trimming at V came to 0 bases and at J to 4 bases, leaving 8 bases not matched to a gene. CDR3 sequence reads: CASSQEVSGTGVYGYTF. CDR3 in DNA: TGCGCCAGCAGCCAAGAGGTATCCGGGACAGGGGTCTATGGCTACACCTTC.

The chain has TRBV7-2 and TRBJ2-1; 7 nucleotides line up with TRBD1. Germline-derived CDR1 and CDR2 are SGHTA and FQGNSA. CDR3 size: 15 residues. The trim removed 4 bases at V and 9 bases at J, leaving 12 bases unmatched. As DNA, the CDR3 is TGTGCCAGCAGCTGGGGACAGTCCCTTGCATCTGAGCAGTTCTTC. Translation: CASSWGQSLASEQFF.

This chain's CDR3 is CASSPGQLPYEQYF. Here the CDR3 DNA reads TGTGCCAGCAGCCCAGGACAGTTGCCCTACGAGCAGTACTTC. The rearrangement links TRBV28 to TRBJ2-7; D is perhaps TRBD1 (6 bases). V lost 6 bases to trimming and J lost 2 bases, with 14 bases between them. The CDR3 has 14 amino acids. The germline V gene encodes CDR1 MDHEN and CDR2 SYDVKM.

As DNA, the CDR3 is TGTGCCAGCAGTGAACAGGTTCGGTATGGCTACACCTTC. It translates to CASSEQVRYGYTF. The genes are TRBV2 and TRBJ1-2; no clear D. V was pared by 2 bases and J by 5 bases, with 9 bases between. The CDR3 contains 13 residues. Looked up from germline, CDR1 is SNHLY and CDR2 is FYNNEI.

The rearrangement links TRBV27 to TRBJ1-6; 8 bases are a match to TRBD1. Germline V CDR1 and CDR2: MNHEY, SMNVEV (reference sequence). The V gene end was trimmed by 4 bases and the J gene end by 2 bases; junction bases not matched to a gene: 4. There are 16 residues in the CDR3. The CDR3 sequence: CASSSSDRAYNSPLHF. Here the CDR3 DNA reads TGTGCCAGCAGTTCCTCGGACAGGGCCTATAATTCACCCCTCCACTTT.

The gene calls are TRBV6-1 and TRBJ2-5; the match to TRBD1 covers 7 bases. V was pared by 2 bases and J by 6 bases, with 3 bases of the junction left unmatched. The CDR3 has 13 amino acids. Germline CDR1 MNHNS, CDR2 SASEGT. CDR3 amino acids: CASSERGGKTQYF. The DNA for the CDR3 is TGTGCCAGCAGTGAAAGAGGGGGCAAGACCCAGTACTTC.

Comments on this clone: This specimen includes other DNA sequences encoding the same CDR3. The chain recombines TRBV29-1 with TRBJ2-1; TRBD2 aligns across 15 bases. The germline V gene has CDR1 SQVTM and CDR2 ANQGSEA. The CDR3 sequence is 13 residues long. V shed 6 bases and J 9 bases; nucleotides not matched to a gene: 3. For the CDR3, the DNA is TGCAGCGTCGGACTAGCGGGGGGGTCTGAGCAGTTCTTC. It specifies CSVGLAGGSEQFF.

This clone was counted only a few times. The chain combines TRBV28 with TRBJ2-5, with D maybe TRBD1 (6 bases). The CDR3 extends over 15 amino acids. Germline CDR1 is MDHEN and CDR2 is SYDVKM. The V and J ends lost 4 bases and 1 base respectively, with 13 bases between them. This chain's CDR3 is CASSSLTGFQETQYF. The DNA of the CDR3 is TGTGCCAGCAGTTCTCTAACAGGGTTCCAAGAGACCCAGTACTTC. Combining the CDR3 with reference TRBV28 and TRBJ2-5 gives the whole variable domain DVKVTQSSRYLVKRTGEKVFLECVQDMDHENMFWYRQDPGLGLRLIYFSYDVKMKEKGDIPEGYSVSREKKERFSLILESASTNQTSMYLCASSSLTGFQETQYFGPGTRLLVL.

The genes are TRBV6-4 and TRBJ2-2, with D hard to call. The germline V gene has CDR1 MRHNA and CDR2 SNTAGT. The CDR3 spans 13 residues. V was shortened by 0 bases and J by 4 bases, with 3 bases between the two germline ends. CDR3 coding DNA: TGTGCCAGCAGTGACTCTAGCACCGGGGAGCTGTTTTTT. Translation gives CASSDSSTGELFF.

The CDR3 nucleotides read TGTGCCACCAGCAGACGCGGGACAGGGGAGTTGGGCTACACCTTC. It translates to CATSRRGTGELGYTF. The rearrangement uses TRBV15 and TRBJ1-2; TRBD1 agrees at 10 bases. V lost 2 bases to trimming and J lost 8 bases; unmatched junction nucleotides: 8. Germline V gene sequence: CDR1 LNHNV, CDR2 YYDKDF (reference sequence). The CDR3 loop spans 15 amino acids.

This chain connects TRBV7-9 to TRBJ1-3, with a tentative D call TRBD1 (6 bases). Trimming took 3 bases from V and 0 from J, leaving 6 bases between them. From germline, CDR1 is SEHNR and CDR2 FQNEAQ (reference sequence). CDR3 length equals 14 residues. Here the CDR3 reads CASSLGASGNTIYF. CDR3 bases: TGTGCCAGCAGCTTGGGGGCCTCTGGAAACACCATATATTTT. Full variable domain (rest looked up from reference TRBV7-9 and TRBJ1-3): DTGVSQNPRHKITKRGQNVTFRCDPISEHNRLYWYRQTLGQGPEFLTYFQNEAQLEKSRLLSDRFSAERPKGSFSTLEIQRTEQGDSAMYLCASSLGASGNTIYFGEGSWLTVV.

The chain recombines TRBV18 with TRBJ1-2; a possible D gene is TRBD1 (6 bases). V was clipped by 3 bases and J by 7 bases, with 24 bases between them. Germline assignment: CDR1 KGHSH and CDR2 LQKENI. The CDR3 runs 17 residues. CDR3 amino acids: CASSPFTGSRPYGGYTF. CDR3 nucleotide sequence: TGTGCCAGCTCACCTTTTACAGGGAGCCGCCCTTATGGTGGCTACACCTTC.

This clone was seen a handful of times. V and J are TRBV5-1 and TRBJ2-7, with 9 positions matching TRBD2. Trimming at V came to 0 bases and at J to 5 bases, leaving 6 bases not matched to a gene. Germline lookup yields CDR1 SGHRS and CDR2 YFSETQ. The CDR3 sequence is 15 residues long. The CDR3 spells CASSLGLAGIDEQYF. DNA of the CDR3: TGCGCCAGCAGCTTGGGCCTAGCGGGGATTGACGAGCAGTACTTC.

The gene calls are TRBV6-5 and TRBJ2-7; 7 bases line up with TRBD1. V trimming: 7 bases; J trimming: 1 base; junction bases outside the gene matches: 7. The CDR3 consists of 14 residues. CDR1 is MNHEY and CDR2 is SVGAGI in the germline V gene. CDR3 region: CASTRQGSSYEQYF. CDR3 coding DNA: TGTGCCAGCACTCGACAGGGATCGTCCTACGAGCAGTACTTC.

This CDR3 reads CASSSTDRSTYEQYF. The DNA of the CDR3 is TGTGCCAGCAGCTCAACCGACAGGTCCACCTACGAGCAGTACTTC. This sequence joins TRBV7-9 and TRBJ2-7, with D perhaps matching TRBD1 (6 bases). Germline V CDR1 and CDR2: SEHNR, FQNEAQ (reference sequence). Trimming took off 4 bases at V and 2 bases at J, with 15 bases between the two ends. The CDR3 has 15 amino acids.

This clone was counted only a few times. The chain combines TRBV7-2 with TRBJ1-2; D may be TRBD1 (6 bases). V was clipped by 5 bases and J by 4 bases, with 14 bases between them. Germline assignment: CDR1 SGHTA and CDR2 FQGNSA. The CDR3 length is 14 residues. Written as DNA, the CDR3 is TGTGCCAGCAGCACATACCTGGACAGCTATGGCTACACCTTC. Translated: CASSTYLDSYGYTF.

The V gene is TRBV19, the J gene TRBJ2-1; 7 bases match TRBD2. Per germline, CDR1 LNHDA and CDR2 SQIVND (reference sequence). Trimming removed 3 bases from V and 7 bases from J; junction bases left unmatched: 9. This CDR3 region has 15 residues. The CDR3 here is CASSMSSSGGNEQFF. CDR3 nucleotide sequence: TGTGCCAGTAGTATGTCGTCCTCCGGGGGGAATGAGCAGTTCTTC. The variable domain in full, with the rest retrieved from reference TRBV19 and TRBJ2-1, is DGGITQSPKYLFRKEGQNVTLSCEQNLNHDAMYWYRQDPGQGLRLIYYSQIVNDFQKGDIAEGYSVSREKKESFPLTVTSAQKNPTAFYLCASSMSSSGGNEQFFGPGTRLTVL.

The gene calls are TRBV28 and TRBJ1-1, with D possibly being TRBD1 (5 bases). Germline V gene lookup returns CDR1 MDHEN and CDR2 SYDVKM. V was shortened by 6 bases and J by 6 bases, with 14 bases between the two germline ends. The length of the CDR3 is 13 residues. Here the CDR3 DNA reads TGTGCCAGCAGCCTCGGGGGGGTCGCTGAAGCTTTCTTT. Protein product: CASSLGGVAEAFF.

The CDR3 coding sequence is TGTGCCAGCAGACAACAGGAGAATAGCAATCAGCCCCAGCATTTT. Its protein product is CASRQQENSNQPQHF. V usage is TRBV5-6 and J usage is TRBJ1-5, with a possible D match to TRBD1 (5 bases). Germline-derived CDR1 and CDR2 are SGHDT and YYEEEE. This CDR3 comprises 15 residues. Trimming removed 5 bases from V and 0 bases from J, with 12 bases in between.

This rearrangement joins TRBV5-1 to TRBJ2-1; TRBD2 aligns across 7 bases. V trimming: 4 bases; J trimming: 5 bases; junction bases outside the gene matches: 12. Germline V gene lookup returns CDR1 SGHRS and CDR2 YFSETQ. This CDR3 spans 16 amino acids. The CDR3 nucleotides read TGCGCCAGCAGCGCCCTCCGGGGGACTAAAAACAATGAGCAGTTCTTC. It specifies CASSALRGTKNNEQFF.

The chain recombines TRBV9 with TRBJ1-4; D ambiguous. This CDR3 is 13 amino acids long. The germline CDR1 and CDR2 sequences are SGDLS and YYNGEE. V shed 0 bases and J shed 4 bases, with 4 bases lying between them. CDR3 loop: CASSVDGNEKLFF. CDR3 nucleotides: TGTGCCAGCAGCGTAGACGGTAATGAAAAACTGTTTTTT.

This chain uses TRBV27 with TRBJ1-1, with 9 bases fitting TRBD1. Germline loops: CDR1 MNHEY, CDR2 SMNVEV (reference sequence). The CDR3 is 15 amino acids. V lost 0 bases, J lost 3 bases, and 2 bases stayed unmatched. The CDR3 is CASSLSGQGHTEAFF. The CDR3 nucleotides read TGTGCCAGCAGTTTATCGGGACAGGGTCACACTGAAGCTTTCTTT.

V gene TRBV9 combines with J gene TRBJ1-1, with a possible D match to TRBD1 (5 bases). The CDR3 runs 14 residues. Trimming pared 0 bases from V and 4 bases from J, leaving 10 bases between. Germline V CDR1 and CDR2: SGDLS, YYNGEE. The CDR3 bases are TGTGCCAGCAGCGTAGGTCAGGGAGGCACTGAAGCTTTCTTT. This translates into CASSVGQGGTEAFF.

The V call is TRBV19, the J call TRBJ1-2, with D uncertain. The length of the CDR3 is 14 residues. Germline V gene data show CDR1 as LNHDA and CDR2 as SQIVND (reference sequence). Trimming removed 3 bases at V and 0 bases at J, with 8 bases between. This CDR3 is CASSISSANYGYTF. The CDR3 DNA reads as TGTGCCAGTAGTATTAGTAGCGCTAACTATGGCTACACCTTC.

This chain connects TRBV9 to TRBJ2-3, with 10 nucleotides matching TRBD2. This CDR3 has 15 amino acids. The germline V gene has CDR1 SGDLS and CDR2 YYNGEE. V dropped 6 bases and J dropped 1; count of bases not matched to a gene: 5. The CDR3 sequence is CASNLSGGRTDTQYF. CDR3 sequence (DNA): TGTGCCAGCAACCTTAGCGGGGGGCGCACAGATACGCAGTATTTT. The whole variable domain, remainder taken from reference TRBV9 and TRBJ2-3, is DSGVTQTPKHLITATGQRVTLRCSPRSGDLSVYWYQQSLDQGLQFLIQYYNGEERAKGNILERFSAQQFPDLHSELNLSSLELGDSALYFCASNLSGGRTDTQYFGPGTRLTVL.